This TCR beta chain appears in the sequencing data of a study of blood T cell repertoires in COVID-19. As for the study in general: Both acute and convalescent COVID-19 samples were obtained from the United States, Italy and Spain.

Allocation to cohorts depended on clinical history reported by the participants. Resolution of symptoms, clearance, or two negative PCRs was present in recovered Cohort 3 donors. Original data processing: Nucleated cell number was recorded as an estimate derived from reference gene primer amplification. Data came from immunoSEQ multiplex PCR; TCRdb stores just in-frame clones and leaves some out. V and J calls and clone size come straight from that table; D and trimming were deduced from the DNA. Among 150,000 to 200,000 clones, roughly 80% were seen once, and the ten largest hold about 10%. The germline V gene has CDR1 SGHTS and CDR2 YDEGEE. The J segment lost 4 bases and the V segment lost 1 base, leaving 4 bases of the junction unmatched. CDR3 length equals 16 residues.

The sequence was collected from a middle-aged man who had recovered from COVID-19. Sequencing was performed on PBMCs or T cells enriched from blood (not recorded which). This chain joins TRBV5-8 and TRBJ2-2; 10 nucleotides agree with TRBD2. CDR3 DNA: TGTGCCAGCAGCTTGAGGCTAGCGGGAGTCACCGGGGAGCTGTTTTTT. This translates into CASSLRLAGVTGELFF.